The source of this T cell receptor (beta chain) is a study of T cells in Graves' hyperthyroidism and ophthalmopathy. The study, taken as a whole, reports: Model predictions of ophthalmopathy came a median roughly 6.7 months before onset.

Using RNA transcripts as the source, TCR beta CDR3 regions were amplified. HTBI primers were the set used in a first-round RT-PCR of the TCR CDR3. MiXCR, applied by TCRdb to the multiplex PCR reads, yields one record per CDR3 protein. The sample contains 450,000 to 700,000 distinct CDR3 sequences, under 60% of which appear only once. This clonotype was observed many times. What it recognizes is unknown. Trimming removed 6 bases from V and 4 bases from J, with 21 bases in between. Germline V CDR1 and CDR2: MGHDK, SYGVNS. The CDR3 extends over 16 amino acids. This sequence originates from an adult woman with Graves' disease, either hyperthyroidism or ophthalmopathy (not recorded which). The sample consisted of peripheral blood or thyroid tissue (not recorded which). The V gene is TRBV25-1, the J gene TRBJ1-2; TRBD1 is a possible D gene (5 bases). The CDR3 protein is CASRGVRQGEIYGYTF. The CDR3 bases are TGTGCCAGCAGGGGAGTCAGGCAAGGGGAGATCTATGGCTACACCTTC.